The rows below give T cell receptor beta chains drawn from one sample of a study of cytomegalovirus exposure and HLA in healthy donors. Libraries were prepared by immunoSEQ multiplex PCR; TCRdb keeps only in-frame clonotypes and omits some of them. The data show some 130,000 clones, approximately 80% seen once. The sample comprised PBMCs. These receptor sequences come from a male donor in good health and CMV-seronegative. CDR3s include the opening cysteine and the closing phenylalanine or tryptophan. D genes are given only for firm matches. Size values are once, few and many counts, or a class for expanded clones, and some rows have none.

V	D	J	length	size	DNA	CDR3
TRBV7-8	NA	TRBJ2-7	13	NA	TGTGCCAGCAGCTTAGCGATAGATTACGAGCAGTACTTC	CASSLAIDYEQYF
TRBV11-2	NA	TRBJ2-3	14	NA	TGTGCCAGCAGCTTAGCGGGAGTCTCAGATACGCAGTATTTT	CASSLAGVSDTQYF
TRBV19	TRBD2	TRBJ2-2	18	NA	TGTGCCAGTAGTATTGGGCTAGCGGGAGGCTCAGACACCGGGGAGCTGTTTTTT	CASSIGLAGGSDTGELFF
TRBV30	TRBD1	TRBJ2-7	15	NA	TGTGCCTGGAGTCCCGCCGGGACAGAGTTCTACGAGCAGTACTTC	CAWSPAGTEFYEQYF
TRBV27	TRBD1	TRBJ2-7	13	few	TGTGCCAGCAGTTTTCAACAGGGGCGGAAGCAGTACTTC	CASSFQQGRKQYF
TRBV7-6	TRBD1	TRBJ2-7	14	NA	TGTGCCAGCAGCTTAGGACAGGGGGCCTACGAGCAGTACTTC	CASSLGQGAYEQYF
TRBV19	NA	TRBJ2-1	22	once	TGTGCCAGTAGTATAGTCCCCACCGGCCCAGGACATTCGAGCAGGGGAAACAATGAGCAGTTCTTC	CASSIVPTGPGHSSRGNNEQFF
TRBV30	NA	TRBJ1-5	14	NA	TGTGCCTGGAGTGTACTCCCAGGGGATCAGCCCCAGCATTTT	CAWSVLPGDQPQHF
TRBV7-2	TRBD2	TRBJ2-3	15	few	TGTGCCAGCAGCTTAGTTACGGCTAGCGGGGATACGCAGTATTTT	CASSLVTASGDTQYF
TRBV25-1	TRBD1	TRBJ1-2	16	NA	TGTGCCAGCAGTGATGGACAGGCGCTATTACGGGGGGGCTACACCTTC	CASSDGQALLRGGYTF
TRBV2	NA	TRBJ2-3	13	NA	TGTGCCAGCAGTGATCCCCTGGAGGGTACGCAGTATTTT	CASSDPLEGTQYF
TRBV6-1	NA	TRBJ2-2	15	NA	TGTGCCAGCAGTGAAGAAATAGGGGGGGCCGGGGAGCTGTTTTTT	CASSEEIGGAGELFF
TRBV28	NA	TRBJ1-5	17	NA	TGTGCCAGCAGTTTACCCGCCCCCGCCAGGGTCAATCAGCCCCAGCATTTT	CASSLPAPARVNQPQHF
TRBV4-3	NA	TRBJ2-3	15	NA	TGCGCCAGCAGCCAAGAGGACATCGGATTTGATACGCAGTATTTT	CASSQEDIGFDTQYF
TRBV28	NA	TRBJ1-1	14	NA	TGTGCCAGCAGCAATAGAAAGATTGGCACTGAAGCTTTCTTT	CASSNRKIGTEAFF
TRBV18	TRBD2	TRBJ2-1	17	NA	TGTGCCAGCTCACGCCCACTAGCGGGAGCGGGTTACAATGAGCAGTTCTTC	CASSRPLAGAGYNEQFF
TRBV6-7	NA	TRBJ2-7	16	NA	TGTGCCAGCAGTTCCTCCCGGGGAGGTAGGAGAAACGAGCAGTACTTC	CASSSSRGGRRNEQYF
TRBV7-9	TRBD1	TRBJ1-6	13	NA	TGTTCCAGCAGCGCCAGACAGGGTAGTAGAGTCCACTTT	CSSSARQGSRVHF
TRBV11-2	NA	TRBJ1-1	15	many	TGTGCCAGCAGCCTACTACCGGGAGATCCCACTGAAGCTTTCTTT	CASSLLPGDPTEAFF
TRBV10-3	TRBD1	TRBJ2-1	16	NA	TGTGCCATCAGTGACCCCCAGGGACAGCCCTACAATGAGCAGTTCTTC	CAISDPQGQPYNEQFF
TRBV6-1	NA	TRBJ2-2	14	few	TGTGCCAGCAGTGATCTGCTAAACACCGGGGAGCTGTTTTTT	CASSDLLNTGELFF